These T cell receptor beta chains were read from a single sample in a study of cytomegalovirus exposure and HLA in healthy donors. Profiling relied on immunoSEQ multiplex PCR, and the TCRdb table lists in-frame clones only, not all of them. Of 60,000 or so clones listed, roughly 80% are singletons. Specimen: PBMCs. The receptors derive from a middle-aged woman in good health and CMV-seropositive. Each CDR3 is given with its conserved first and last residue. The D gene is left open where the match is weak. A clone size is listed for some rows: how often the clone was seen (once, few, many), or a class if it is expanded.

size: .; J: TRBJ1-2; D: TRBD1; V: TRBV5-4; DNA: TGTGCCAGCTCGAGGGGACAGGGAGACTATGGCTACACCTTC; CDR3: CASSRGQGDYGYTF
size: .; J: TRBJ1-1; D: .; V: TRBV14; DNA: TGTGCCAGCAGCCTAGGGGCAGGTGGCAACACTGAAGCTTTCTTT; CDR3: CASSLGAGGNTEAFF
size: .; J: TRBJ2-1; D: .; V: TRBV2; DNA: TGTGCCAGCTGGGTGGGTCAGGGGTACAATGAGCAGTTCTTC; CDR3: CASWVGQGYNEQFF
size: once; J: TRBJ1-2; D: .; V: TRBV10-3; DNA: TGTGCCATCAGCCGGGGGGATGGCTACACCTTC; CDR3: CAISRGDGYTF
size: .; J: TRBJ2-1; D: TRBD2; V: TRBV13; DNA: TGTGCCAGCAGCTTAAGGGCGGGGGGGCCCGGTGAGCAGTTCTTC; CDR3: CASSLRAGGPGEQFF
size: .; J: TRBJ2-1; D: TRBD1; V: TRBV28; DNA: TGTGCCAGCAGCCGCGGGACAGGGGTGTACAATGAGCAGTTCTTC; CDR3: CASSRGTGVYNEQFF
size: .; J: TRBJ2-3; D: TRBD2; V: TRBV30; DNA: TGTGCCTGGAGTGTACAGCGGGGGGTCACAGATACGCAGTATTTT; CDR3: CAWSVQRGVTDTQYF
size: once; J: TRBJ2-2; D: .; V: TRBV29-1; DNA: TGCAGCGCCGGCACGGGTTTCGACACCGGGGAGCTGTTTTTT; CDR3: CSAGTGFDTGELFF
size: .; J: TRBJ2-6; D: .; V: TRBV7-2; DNA: TGTGCCAGCAGCTCAATACTCTCTGGGGCCAACGTCCTGACTTTC; CDR3: CASSSILSGANVLTF
size: .; J: TRBJ1-2; D: .; V: TRBV6-1; DNA: TGTGCCAGCAGTGAATGGGCAGAGAACTATGGCTACACCTTC; CDR3: CASSEWAENYGYTF
size: once; J: TRBJ1-4; D: .; V: TRBV15; DNA: TGTGCCACCAGCATAGGGCAGGGGAATGAAAAACTGTTTTTT; CDR3: CATSIGQGNEKLFF
size: .; J: TRBJ2-1; D: TRBD2; V: TRBV5-4; DNA: TGTGCCAGCAGAAACGGACAGCGGGGGGAAGGTGAGCAGTTCTTC; CDR3: CASRNGQRGEGEQFF
size: once; J: TRBJ1-1; D: TRBD1; V: TRBV5-1; DNA: TGCGCCAGCAGCGTAACGACAGGGGTGACTGAAGCTTTCTTT; CDR3: CASSVTTGVTEAFF
size: .; J: TRBJ1-1; D: .; V: TRBV6-1; DNA: TGTGCCAGCAGTGTCGGTAGGGGTAACACTGAAGCTTTCTTT; CDR3: CASSVGRGNTEAFF
size: .; J: TRBJ2-2; D: .; V: TRBV14; DNA: TGTGCCAGCAGCCAAGATCGGAACAGGAACACCGGGGAGCTGTTTTTT; CDR3: CASSQDRNRNTGELFF
size: few; J: TRBJ2-2; D: .; V: TRBV18; DNA: TGTGCCAGCTCACTGAAACAGGGAACCGGGGAGCTGTTTTTT; CDR3: CASSLKQGTGELFF
size: .; J: TRBJ1-1; D: .; V: TRBV10-3; DNA: TGTGCCACCGGCCTGGCGGGGAACACTGAAGCTTTCTTT; CDR3: CATGLAGNTEAFF
size: once; J: TRBJ1-2; D: TRBD1; V: TRBV13; DNA: TGTGCCAGCAGCTTAACCCCAGGGGGACAAAACTATGGCTACACCTTC; CDR3: CASSLTPGGQNYGYTF
size: .; J: TRBJ1-1; D: TRBD1; V: TRBV29-1; DNA: TGCAGCGGCCACCTGGGGACAGGGGGTACTGAAGCTTTCTTT; CDR3: CSGHLGTGGTEAFF
size: few; J: TRBJ1-1; D: .; V: TRBV2; DNA: TGTGCCAACAGAAAGGAGATGAACACTGAAGCTTTCTTT; CDR3: CANRKEMNTEAFF
size: .; J: TRBJ2-1; D: TRBD1; V: TRBV19; DNA: TGTGCCAGTATCAGGGGGCGTGGATACAATGAGCAGTTCTTC; CDR3: CASIRGRGYNEQFF
size: .; J: TRBJ2-1; D: .; V: TRBV5-1; DNA: TGCGCCAGCAGCCTCGAGGGCGGCGGGGAGCAGTTCTTC; CDR3: CASSLEGGGEQFF
size: .; J: TRBJ1-1; D: .; V: TRBV5-5; DNA: TGTGCCAGCAGCTTTGCCGGGACACCTGAAGCTTTCTTT; CDR3: CASSFAGTPEAFF
size: .; J: TRBJ2-7; D: .; V: TRBV25-1; DNA: TGTGCCAGCAGTGAGAAAGTCGAGACATCCTCCTACGAGCAGTACTTC; CDR3: CASSEKVETSSYEQYF
size: .; J: TRBJ2-1; D: .; V: TRBV6-6; DNA: TGTGCCAGCAGTTACACGAGGGGGTTCGATAATGAGCAGTTCTTC; CDR3: CASSYTRGFDNEQFF
size: .; J: TRBJ2-6; D: .; V: TRBV5-1; DNA: TGCGCCAGCAGCCTTGAAGGGGGTGGGGCCAACGTCCTGACTTTC; CDR3: CASSLEGGGANVLTF
size: .; J: TRBJ2-5; D: TRBD1; V: TRBV29-1; DNA: TGCAGCACGGAACAGGGGGCCGTAGAGACCCAGTACTTC; CDR3: CSTEQGAVETQYF
size: .; J: TRBJ1-1; D: .; V: TRBV5-5; DNA: TGTGCCAGCAGCTTACAGGGAGCGAACACTGAAGCTTTCTTT; CDR3: CASSLQGANTEAFF
size: .; J: TRBJ2-7; D: .; V: TRBV6-5; DNA: TGTGCCAGCAGCCCCGATCCCGACTCCCCCTACGAGCAGTACTTC; CDR3: CASSPDPDSPYEQYF
size: .; J: TRBJ1-5; D: .; V: TRBV27; DNA: TGTGCCAGCAGTTGGGGGGAAAATCAGCCCCAGCATTTT; CDR3: CASSWGENQPQHF
size: .; J: TRBJ1-6; D: TRBD1; V: TRBV11-2; DNA: TGTGCCAGCAGCTCCCGGGACAGGGGTTCACCCCTCCACTTT; CDR3: CASSSRDRGSPLHF
size: .; J: TRBJ1-2; D: .; V: TRBV7-9; DNA: TGTGCCAGCAGCTTAGTGGCACAGCCTAACTATGGCTACACCTTC; CDR3: CASSLVAQPNYGYTF
size: .; J: TRBJ1-1; D: .; V: TRBV5-1; DNA: TGCGCCAGCAGCACGTCGGGCGGGGGAACTGAAGCTTTCTTT; CDR3: CASSTSGGGTEAFF
size: .; J: TRBJ1-2; D: .; V: TRBV9; DNA: TGTGCCAGCAGCGTAGCGTCGGGGGGGCAGCTAAACTATGGCTACACCTTC; CDR3: CASSVASGGQLNYGYTF
size: .; J: TRBJ1-6; D: .; V: TRBV6-7; DNA: TGTGCCAGCAGTTTCGGGGGGCGCCCCAGTAATTCACCCCTCCACTTT; CDR3: CASSFGGRPSNSPLHF
size: once; J: TRBJ2-1; D: TRBD2; V: TRBV5-1; DNA: TGCGCCAGCAGCTCAGTGGGACTAGCGGGGGGTGTCTACAATGAGCAGTTCTTC; CDR3: CASSSVGLAGGVYNEQFF
size: .; J: TRBJ2-5; D: .; V: TRBV5-6; DNA: TGTGCCAGCAGCTTGGAGCGTCAAGAGACCCAGTACTTC; CDR3: CASSLERQETQYF
size: few; J: TRBJ1-2; D: TRBD1; V: TRBV27; DNA: TGTGCCAGCAGTTTCCAAGGACAGGGAGGTTACTATGGCTACACCTTC; CDR3: CASSFQGQGGYYGYTF
size: .; J: TRBJ2-3; D: .; V: TRBV19; DNA: TGTGCCAGTAGTATAGCGGGTACCAGCACAGATACGCAGTATTTT; CDR3: CASSIAGTSTDTQYF
size: few; J: TRBJ2-7; D: TRBD2; V: TRBV30; DNA: TGTGCCTGGGGGGGGGACGACTCCTACGAGCAGTACTTC; CDR3: CAWGGDDSYEQYF
size: once; J: TRBJ2-6; D: TRBD2; V: TRBV19; DNA: TGTGCCAGTAGCACTAGCGGGGGGGGCTCTGGGGCCAACGTCCTGACTTTC; CDR3: CASSTSGGGSGANVLTF
size: .; J: TRBJ1-4; D: .; V: TRBV28; DNA: TGTGCCAGCAATAAGGGGGGGGGAAGTGAAAAACTGTTTTTT; CDR3: CASNKGGGSEKLFF
size: .; J: TRBJ2-1; D: .; V: TRBV6-4; DNA: TGTGCCAGCAGTGACGAAAGGGGTAATGAGCAGTTCTTC; CDR3: CASSDERGNEQFF
size: few; J: TRBJ2-2; D: TRBD2; V: TRBV27; DNA: TGTGCCAGCAGCGGGACTAGCGGGGCCGGGGAGCTGTTTTTT; CDR3: CASSGTSGAGELFF
size: .; J: TRBJ1-5; D: .; V: TRBV10-3; DNA: TGTGCCATCAGTGAAGGCAGGAGCAATCAGCCCCAGCATTTT; CDR3: CAISEGRSNQPQHF
size: once; J: TRBJ2-3; D: TRBD1; V: TRBV18; DNA: TGTGCCAGCTCAGCTGAGACCGGGACAGGGTACACAGATACGCAGTATTTT; CDR3: CASSAETGTGYTDTQYF
size: few; J: TRBJ2-6; D: TRBD2; V: TRBV9; DNA: TGTGCCAGCAGCGTTAGCGGGGGGGCGTCTGGGGCCAACGTCCTGACTTTC; CDR3: CASSVSGGASGANVLTF
size: few; J: TRBJ2-3; D: .; V: TRBV9; DNA: TGTGCCAGCAGCGCCCAGGGGTGGCAGGATACGCAGTATTTT; CDR3: CASSAQGWQDTQYF
size: .; J: TRBJ1-1; D: .; V: TRBV5-4; DNA: TGTGCCAGCAGCGCTACTGCAGGGGTTGGGAACACTGAAGCTTTCTTT; CDR3: CASSATAGVGNTEAFF
size: .; J: TRBJ2-7; D: .; V: TRBV5-6; DNA: TGTGCCAGCAGCTTAGGGGCGAACTTTTACGAGCAGTACTTC; CDR3: CASSLGANFYEQYF
size: .; J: TRBJ1-2; D: TRBD1; V: TRBV7-9; DNA: TGTGCCAGCAGCCCCCATGGGGGGACAGGGACTTATGGCTACACCTTC; CDR3: CASSPHGGTGTYGYTF
size: .; J: TRBJ2-2; D: TRBD1; V: TRBV27; DNA: TGTGCCAGCAGTCGGGGGGACAGGGAGACCGGGGAGCTGTTTTTT; CDR3: CASSRGDRETGELFF
size: once; J: TRBJ1-3; D: TRBD1; V: TRBV7-2; DNA: TGTGCCAGCAGCCGAACAGGGGGCGGTGGAAACACCATATATTTT; CDR3: CASSRTGGGGNTIYF
size: .; J: TRBJ1-1; D: TRBD1; V: TRBV5-4; DNA: TGTGCCAGCAGCACCGGACAGGGAACCACTGAAGCTTTCTTT; CDR3: CASSTGQGTTEAFF
size: once; J: TRBJ2-1; D: .; V: TRBV6-1; DNA: TGTGCCAGCAGTGAGCGGGTGCAGTTCTTC; CDR3: CASSERVQFF
size: .; J: TRBJ1-1; D: .; V: TRBV5-1; DNA: TGCGCCACCTCACTTCTCGGGGGAGCGAACACTGAAGCTTTCTTT; CDR3: CATSLLGGANTEAFF
size: .; J: TRBJ1-2; D: TRBD1; V: TRBV7-9; DNA: TGTTCCAGCAGCCCGGGGGGACAGGGGGCAAACTATGGCTACACCTTC; CDR3: CSSSPGGQGANYGYTF
size: .; J: TRBJ2-3; D: TRBD2; V: TRBV9; DNA: TGTGCCAGCAGCGTAGGTAGCGGGGGGGCTAGCACAGATACGCAGTATTTT; CDR3: CASSVGSGGASTDTQYF
size: once; J: TRBJ1-5; D: .; V: TRBV7-9; DNA: TGTGCCAGCAGCTTAGGCGGGAGTCAGCCCCAGCATTTT; CDR3: CASSLGGSQPQHF
size: .; J: TRBJ2-2; D: .; V: TRBV7-3; DNA: TGTGCCAGCAGCCTCTCGGGGAACACCGGGGAGCTGTTTTTT; CDR3: CASSLSGNTGELFF